This T cell receptor (beta chain) was recovered during a study of blood T cell repertoires in COVID-19. Study background: Samples representing acute and convalescent COVID-19 were sourced from the United States, Italy and Spain.

Methods used by the authors: Amplification of reference gene primers provided the estimated nucleated cell counts. The table came from immunoSEQ multiplex PCR; TCRdb's copy has only in-frame clones and leaves some out. The V and J calls and the clone size are those of that table, but D and trimming were determined from the DNA. The sample contains roughly 140,000 clones, 80% to 90% of which appear only once. This CDR3 spans 14 amino acids. CDR1 and CDR2 from the germline V gene are LNHDA and SQIVND (reference sequence). V was pared by 6 bases and J by 0 bases, with 9 bases between. Sequenced input: PBMCs or T cells enriched from blood (not recorded which). The rearrangement links TRBV19 to TRBJ1-5; no clear D. The TCR was taken from a man in his forties or fifties who had recovered from COVID-19. The CDR3 coding sequence is TGTGCCAGTAGCACTAAGGATAGCAATCAGCCCCAGCATTTT. Translation gives CASSTKDSNQPQHF. Combining the CDR3 with reference TRBV19 and TRBJ1-5 gives the whole variable domain DGGITQSPKYLFRKEGQNVTLSCEQNLNHDAMYWYRQDPGQGLRLIYYSQIVNDFQKGDIAEGYSVSREKKESFPLTVTSAQKNPTAFYLCASSTKDSNQPQHFGDGTRLSIL.